This TCR beta chain was observed in a study of cytomegalovirus exposure and HLA in healthy donors. Study outcomes and limitations: Across all donors, roughly uniform sequencing depth was an assumption of the presence/absence analyses. Among the CMV-associated chains, three were confirmed in vitro as specific for CMV antigens.

Notes on this clone: The antigen is unknown.

Per the germline V gene, CDR1 is SQVTM and CDR2 is ANQGSEA. Losses at the gene ends were 1 base for V and 3 bases for J; bases not matched to a gene: 0. The CDR3 has 13 residues. Amplification used 60 Vbeta primers and 13 Jbeta primers. The protocol was immunoSEQ multiplex PCR, while the TCRdb copy is restricted to in-frame clones and leaves out a portion. The sample contains around 150,000 clones, around 66% of which appear only once. This receptor was taken from a woman in her 30s in good health and CMV-seropositive. The sample consisted of PBMCs. V usage is TRBV29-1 and J usage is TRBJ2-7, with 10 bases lining up with TRBD1. The CDR3 spells CSVEGTGGYEQYF. In DNA, the CDR3 is TGCAGCGTTGAAGGGACAGGGGGCTACGAGCAGTACTTC.